A selection of T cell receptor beta chains follows, all from one sample in a study of CD4 T cells in relation to SARS-CoV-2 and coronaviruses. Their antigens are not known. TCRdb's table, derived via immunoSEQ multiplex PCR, lists solely in-frame clones and lacks some. The table records some 22,000 clones, around 75% of them present only once. Material: CD4+ T cells from PBMCs, cultured in vitro. The receptor set was obtained from a human donor in good health. CDR3s include the opening cysteine and the closing phenylalanine or tryptophan. D genes are given only for firm matches. Size is stated for part of the rows, as once, few or many counts, or as a class when the clone is expanded.

DNA,CDR3,J,size,V,D
TGTGCCAGCAGGGGGTCGGGGAGCAACACTGAAGCTTTCTTT,CASRGSGSNTEAFF,TRBJ1-1,-,TRBV6-5,-
TGTGCCAGCAGCCAAGAAAATTCAGGACTAAGTGGAAACACCATATATTTT,CASSQENSGLSGNTIYF,TRBJ1-3,-,TRBV14,-
TGCAGTGCTAGACCTCCTGGACAGTACTTC,CSARPPGQYF,TRBJ2-7,-,TRBV20-1,-
TGTGCCAGCAGCTCAGGGGGACAGCTCTACGAGCAGTACTTC,CASSSGGQLYEQYF,TRBJ2-7,-,TRBV7-9,TRBD1
TGTGCCAGCAGAGCGCCGGGACAACCCAGGCGCACAGATACGCAGTATTTT,CASRAPGQPRRTDTQYF,TRBJ2-3,-,TRBV27,-
TGCAGTGCCCGCGGGGTTGGTGAGCAGTTCTTC,CSARGVGEQFF,TRBJ2-1,-,TRBV20-1,-
TGTGCCAGTAGTATCTCGGGGCTCACCGGGGAGCTGTTTTTT,CASSISGLTGELFF,TRBJ2-2,few,TRBV19,-
TGCGCCAGCAGCTTGGAGTTGGGACAGCAGTTCTTC,CASSLELGQQFF,TRBJ2-1,once,TRBV5-1,-
TGTGCCTCCGGCGGGGACCTAACCGGCTCCTATAATTCACCCCTCCACTTT,CASGGDLTGSYNSPLHF,TRBJ1-6,once,TRBV3-1/TRBV3-2,-
TGTGCCAGTAGTATTAACTTGCTGGACTATGGCTACACCTTC,CASSINLLDYGYTF,TRBJ1-2,-,TRBV19,-
TGTGCCAGCAGCTTGCGCCGTAACTATGGCTACACCTTC,CASSLRRNYGYTF,TRBJ1-2,-,TRBV5-8,-
TGTGCCAGCAGCCCCAAAAGCAGAGAGGCTGGCTACACCTTC,CASSPKSREAGYTF,TRBJ1-2,once,TRBV7-9,-
TGTGCCAGCAGCTTATCAGGGGTATACTACGAGCAGTACTTC,CASSLSGVYYEQYF,TRBJ2-7,few,TRBV7-2,-
TGTGCCAGCAGCTTGAAGGATGGTAGCGGCCAAGAGACCCAGTACTTC,CASSLKDGSGQETQYF,TRBJ2-5,-,TRBV5-4,-
TGTGCCAGTAGCTCAACCAGGAACACTGAAGCTTTCTTT,CASSSTRNTEAFF,TRBJ1-1,-,TRBV19,-
TGTGCCAGCAGCTTAGATGGCCGACTGAATGAAAAACTGTTTTTT,CASSLDGRLNEKLFF,TRBJ1-4,-,TRBV7-9,-
TGTGCCATCAGCCCAGTGGGGAGAATAAACTCTGGAAACACCATATATTTT,CAISPVGRINSGNTIYF,TRBJ1-3,-,TRBV10-3,-
TGTGCCAGCAAAGAGGTCAGCAACTATGGCTACACCTTC,CASKEVSNYGYTF,TRBJ1-2,few,TRBV6-5,-
TGTGCCAGCAGAGACGACAGTGAGGGGGATACGCAGTATTTT,CASRDDSEGDTQYF,TRBJ2-3,few,TRBV7-2,-
TGTGCCTGGAGCCCTGGTAGTCCGAACTATGGCTACACCTTC,CAWSPGSPNYGYTF,TRBJ1-2,-,TRBV30,-
TGTGCCAGTAGTACCCAACAGGGGGCGGCTAGCACAGATACGCAGTATTTT,CASSTQQGAASTDTQYF,TRBJ2-3,-,TRBV19,TRBD1
TGTGCCAGCAGCCAAGATTTAGCGGGAGGAGATACGCAGTATTTT,CASSQDLAGGDTQYF,TRBJ2-3,-,TRBV3-1/TRBV3-2,TRBD2
TGTGCCAGCTCACCGGGTACCGCGCACACTGAAGCTTTCTTT,CASSPGTAHTEAFF,TRBJ1-1,-,TRBV18,-
TGTGCCAGTAGTATCGGTGCGGACGAGCAGTACTTC,CASSIGADEQYF,TRBJ2-7,-,TRBV19,-
TGTGCCATCAGTGAGCGGGCCGGGGGCAGCTCTGGAAACACCATATATTTT,CAISERAGGSSGNTIYF,TRBJ1-3,-,TRBV10-3,-
TGTGCCAGCAGCTTTACTAGCGGCCTAACGAACACCGGGGAGCTGTTTTTT,CASSFTSGLTNTGELFF,TRBJ2-2,-,TRBV11-3,TRBD2
TGTGCCAGCAGCTTAGTTTCCGGGGGCTCAACTGAAGCTTTCTTT,CASSLVSGGSTEAFF,TRBJ1-1,few,TRBV7-9,-
TGTGCCAGTAGTAAGGACAGGTTTTCGGCTTATAGCAATCAGCCCCAGCATTTT,CASSKDRFSAYSNQPQHF,TRBJ1-5,-,TRBV19,TRBD1
TGCGCCAGCAGCCCCCGGGACAGATCAACTAATGAAAAACTGTTTTTT,CASSPRDRSTNEKLFF,TRBJ1-4,-,TRBV5-1,TRBD1
TGTGCCAGCGATACTTCACAGGGGGCCTTTGGCGAGCAGTACTTC,CASDTSQGAFGEQYF,TRBJ2-7,-,TRBV6-5,TRBD1
TGTGCCAGCAGCTCTTTAAGGTCAGATACGCAGTATTTT,CASSSLRSDTQYF,TRBJ2-3,-,TRBV11-2,-
TGTGCCAGCAGCCCTCCAGGTACTGAGCAGTTCTTC,CASSPPGTEQFF,TRBJ2-1,-,TRBV12-3/TRBV12-4,-
TGTGCCAGCAGCCAAGATCGCGGGATAGCGTACCAAGAGACCCAGTACTTC,CASSQDRGIAYQETQYF,TRBJ2-5,-,TRBV3-1/TRBV3-2,-
TGTGCCAGCAGCCGAGATGCTGGGGCGCGGGGAAACACCATATATTTT,CASSRDAGARGNTIYF,TRBJ1-3,few,TRBV7-9,-
TGTGCCAGTAGTCCGGATCGGGGGGGGGCGATTAACCAGCCCCAGCATTTT,CASSPDRGGAINQPQHF,TRBJ1-5,once,TRBV19,-
TGTGCCAGCTCACCTTGGGCAGGGAAAGGCACTGAAGCTTTCTTT,CASSPWAGKGTEAFF,TRBJ1-1,-,TRBV18,-
TGTGCCACCAGCAGTGGGGGTATAGCGGGAGGCCACCAAATCACAGATACGCAGTATTTT,CATSSGGIAGGHQITDTQYF,TRBJ2-3,once,TRBV15,TRBD2
TGTGCTAGTGGTTTGGTCCCGGGGACTAGCTCCGAGCAGTACTTC,CASGLVPGTSSEQYF,TRBJ2-7,few,TRBV12-5,TRBD2
TGTGCCAGCAGTTTCCAGGGTTATGAGCAGTTCTTC,CASSFQGYEQFF,TRBJ2-1,few,TRBV28,-
TGTGCCATCGCAAAGGGGTTAGGAGAGACCCAGTACTTC,CAIAKGLGETQYF,TRBJ2-5,-,TRBV10-3,-
TGCGCCAGCAGCTTGGAGGTACTAGCGGGACGGAACACCGGGGAGCTGTTTTTT,CASSLEVLAGRNTGELFF,TRBJ2-2,once,TRBV5-1,TRBD2
TGTGCCAGCAGCCAAGATCACGGTAGGACTTACAATGAGCAGTTCTTC,CASSQDHGRTYNEQFF,TRBJ2-1,-,TRBV14,-
TGTGCCAGCAGTGAAGACCCGGGGGCAATACAGCAGTTCTTC,CASSEDPGAIQQFF,TRBJ2-1,-,TRBV6-1,-
TGTGCCAGCAGCTTGATCGACAGAAGCAATCAGCCCCAGCATTTT,CASSLIDRSNQPQHF,TRBJ1-5,few,TRBV5-6,-
TGCGCCAGCAGTGCTTGGTCTAGCGGAACGCGGGATACGCAGTATTTT,CASSAWSSGTRDTQYF,TRBJ2-3,-,TRBV10-2,TRBD2
TGTGCCAGCAGCTTCTGGACTAGCGGGAGCAATGAGCAGTTCTTC,CASSFWTSGSNEQFF,TRBJ2-1,-,TRBV13,TRBD2
TGTGCCAGCTCACCACCGGGAGCCCGTGGAGAGCAGTTCTTC,CASSPPGARGEQFF,TRBJ2-1,few,TRBV18,-
TGTGCCAGCAGCCTGGCGACAGGGCCGGGAGAAAAACTGTTTTTT,CASSLATGPGEKLFF,TRBJ1-4,-,TRBV9,TRBD1
TGTGCCAGCAGCTCCGGACAGGGGAACACTGAAGCTTTCTTT,CASSSGQGNTEAFF,TRBJ1-1,-,TRBV7-9,TRBD1
TGTGCCGGGGGGGTCGACGAGTCCTCTGGAAACACCATATATTTT,CAGGVDESSGNTIYF,TRBJ1-3,-,TRBV2,-
TGTGCCACCAGCCCCCGGGACAGGGTCTACGAGCAGTACTTC,CATSPRDRVYEQYF,TRBJ2-7,-,TRBV15,TRBD1